This TCR beta chain stems from a study of OX40 agonist ivuxolimab in advanced cancers. Background on the study: Patient treatment consisted of intravenous ivuxolimab administration every 2 weeks at 0.01 to 10 mg/kg. Patients treated during dose escalation were battling hepatocellular carcinoma, melanoma, renal cell or head and neck cancer. Three patients showed partial responses: one hepatocellular carcinoma and two cutaneous melanoma cases. General study results and limits: Low normalized T-cell clonal expansion was additionally recorded for some nonresponders.

Details on this clone: The target antigen is unknown.

The repertoire was sequenced with immunoSEQ multiplex PCR; TCRdb's copy has only in-frame clones and lacks some. The sample yields about 46,000 clones, 90% to 95% seen once. Material: CD4+ or CD8+ T cells sorted from blood, obtained in a trial of the OX40 agonist ivuxolimab. The clonotype was recovered from an adult with an advanced solid tumor such as melanoma, head and neck, liver or kidney cancer.

This chain's CDR3 is CASYYSGDLNEQFF. The DNA for the CDR3 is TGTGCCAGCTACTATTCGGGGGATTTGAATGAGCAGTTCTTC. The V and J genes are TRBV7-9 and TRBJ2-1, with D possibly being TRBD2 (6 bases). V was clipped by 8 bases and J by 7 bases, with 18 bases between them. The CDR3 totals 14 residues. Per germline, CDR1 SEHNR and CDR2 FQNEAQ (reference sequence). The full variable domain, in which reference TRBV7-9 and TRBJ2-1 provide the parts outside the CDR3, is DTGVSQNPRHKITKRGQNVTFRCDPISEHNRLYWYRQTLGQGPEFLTYFQNEAQLEKSRLLSDRFSAERPKGSFSTLEIQRTEQGDSAMYLCASYYSGDLNEQFFGPGTRLTVL.